The 17 T cell receptor beta chains in this list originate from one sample, sequenced in a study of T cells after somatic rescue of genetic block. Clones were read by immunoSEQ multiplex PCR, and TCRdb kept only the in-frame ones, dropping some. The sample has about 63,000 clones, under 95% seen once. The sequencing input was peripheral blood mononuclear cells (PBMCs). The origin of the receptors is a man aged 35 to 55.

This clone showed up just once. The chain has TRBV19 and TRBJ2-1, with D possibly TRBD1 on 5 matching bases. The V end lost 0 bases, the J end lost 7 bases, and 13 bases lay between the germline ends. From germline, CDR1 is LNHDA and CDR2 SQIVND (reference sequence). This CDR3 spans 15 amino acids. The CDR3 DNA is TGTGCCAGTAGTATAGAGAACAGGTTCGGTAATGAGCAGTTCTTC. It is translated as CASSIENRFGNEQFF.

The chain is built from TRBV2 and TRBJ2-3; 9 bases align to TRBD1. Looked up from germline, CDR1 is SNHLY and CDR2 is FYNNEI. The CDR3 has 14 amino acids. The V and J ends lost 8 bases and 5 bases, in that order; junction bases with no gene match: 8. CDR3 residues: CASGPGQGVDTQYF. CDR3 DNA sequence: TGTGCCAGCGGGCCGGGACAGGGAGTAGATACGCAGTATTTT.

The CDR3 spells CASSKYTTSSGNTIYF. The CDR3 nucleotides are TGTGCCAGCAGCAAATACACGACTAGCTCTGGAAACACCATATATTTT. The gene calls are TRBV21-1 and TRBJ1-3. TRBV21-1 represents a pseudogene. The CDR3 is 16 residues long.

This rearrangement joins TRBV9 to TRBJ2-1; D might be TRBD1 or TRBD2, each matching 5 bases. Trimming removed 0 bases at V and 9 bases at J, with 13 bases between. Germline CDR1 SGDLS, CDR2 YYNGEE. The CDR3 contains 14 residues. The DNA for the CDR3 is TGTGCCAGCAGCGTAGCCGGGATTCAGGGTGAGCAGTTCTTC. This translates into CASSVAGIQGEQFF.

The CDR3 nucleotides read TGCGCCAGCAGGGAACCGGGACAGAGCCTCACCGGGGAGCTGTTTTTT. Residues: CASREPGQSLTGELFF. The V and J genes are TRBV5-1 and TRBJ2-2; 7 bases align to TRBD1. Trimming cost V 5 bases and J 4 bases; bases outside gene matches: 11. The CDR3 length is 16 residues. CDR1 is SGHRS and CDR2 is YFSETQ in the germline V gene. The full variable domain, completed using reference TRBV5-1 and TRBJ2-2, is KAGVTQTPRYLIKTRGQQVTLSCSPISGHRSVSWYQQTPGQGLQFLFEYFSETQRNKGNFPGRFSGRQFSNSRSEMNVSTLELGDSALYLCASREPGQSLTGELFFGEGSRLTVL.

The chain is built from TRBV4-1 and TRBJ1-5; D is possibly TRBD1 (6 bases). CDR1 MGHRA and CDR2 YSYEKL come from the germline V gene. V lost 0 bases and J 0 bases, leaving 15 bases between the germline ends. The CDR3 is 18 amino acids. DNA of the CDR3: TGCGCCAGCAGCCAAGATACTGGGGGGGGACATAGCAATCAGCCCCAGCATTTT. Its protein product is CASSQDTGGGHSNQPQHF.

The chain uses TRBV28 and TRBJ1-2; weak D call: TRBD1 (6 bases). CDR1 and CDR2 (germline): MDHEN, SYDVKM. Trimming shortened V by 5 bases and J by 7 bases, and 17 bases separated the two germline ends. The CDR3 runs to 14 residues. CDR3 nucleotide sequence: TGTGCCAGCAGTCCGGGACACGCCACGGGTGGCTACACCTTC. Protein: CASSPGHATGGYTF.

In its sample, this clone was seen once. The chain employs TRBV9 and TRBJ2-2; D unclear. V was shortened by 4 bases and J by 7 bases, with 11 bases between the two germline ends. Looked up from germline, CDR1 is SGDLS and CDR2 is YYNGEE. This CDR3 spans 13 amino acids. The CDR3 region is CASSKPLHGELFF. DNA of the CDR3: TGTGCCAGCAGCAAACCCCTCCACGGGGAGCTGTTTTTT.

This clone was recorded once. V usage is TRBV7-2 and J usage is TRBJ2-2, with 10 positions matching TRBD2. From germline, CDR1 is SGHTA and CDR2 FQGNSA. This CDR3 has 17 amino acids. V was pared by 1 base and J by 5 bases, with 7 bases of the junction left unmatched. CDR3 sequence: CASSLGPSGRVTGELFF. DNA for the CDR3: TGTGCCAGCAGCTTAGGTCCTAGCGGGAGAGTTACCGGGGAGCTGTTTTTT.

This sequence joins TRBV19 and TRBJ1-4, with D hard to call. V lost 5 bases and J lost 6, with 10 bases in between. The CDR3 is 13 residues long. Germline V gene sequence: CDR1 LNHDA, CDR2 SQIVND (reference sequence). This CDR3 is CASSGSLDEKLFF. The CDR3 DNA reads as TGTGCCAGTAGTGGGTCGCTTGATGAAAAACTGTTTTTT.

This sequence joins TRBV19 and TRBJ2-7; D is perhaps TRBD1 or TRBD2 (6 bases each). This CDR3 comprises 15 residues. Trimming cost V 1 base and J 6 bases, with 16 bases left between them. From germline, CDR1 is LNHDA and CDR2 SQIVND (reference sequence). CDR3 protein: CASSIGTRGGGEQYF. The CDR3 DNA follows: TGTGCCAGTAGTATAGGGACCCGTGGAGGGGGCGAGCAGTACTTC.

The CDR3 nucleotides read TGTGCCAGCAGCGTAGGGGCCAGCGGGATAACCTACGAGCAGTACTTC. This sequence encodes CASSVGASGITYEQYF. This chain connects TRBV9 to TRBJ2-7; 7 bases agree with TRBD2. Trimming removed 0 bases from V and 2 bases from J; junction bases left unmatched: 8. CDR3 size: 16 residues. CDR1 is SGDLS, CDR2 YYNGEE, per germline.

The chain recombines TRBV10-2 with TRBJ1-6; D is ambiguous. Trimming stripped 0 bases from V and 10 bases from J, with 10 bases between. Germline V gene lookup returns CDR1 WSHSY and CDR2 SAAADI. The CDR3 totals 14 residues. The CDR3 DNA follows: TGCGCCAGCAGTGAGTCGAATAACGGCTCACCCCTCCACTTT. Its protein product is CASSESNNGSPLHF.

The chain joins TRBV9 to TRBJ2-7; 7 nucleotides align to TRBD1. Germline CDR1 is SGDLS and CDR2 is YYNGEE. This CDR3 has 15 residues. The V gene end was trimmed by 3 bases and the J gene end by 1 base; junction bases not matched to a gene: 7. CDR3 DNA: TGTGCCAGCAGCGGAGGGGACAGCCTATCCTACGAGCAGTACTTC. Encoded protein: CASSGGDSLSYEQYF.

This sequence joins TRBV2 and TRBJ1-5; D remains unclear. Deletions cut 5 bases from V and 0 bases from J, with 11 bases between. The germline gives CDR1 SNHLY, CDR2 FYNNEI. The length of the CDR3 is 15 residues. Here the CDR3 reads CASSYDGDSNQPQHF. CDR3 DNA sequence: TGTGCCAGCAGTTACGACGGGGATAGCAATCAGCCCCAGCATTTT.

The rearrangement uses TRBV19 and TRBJ1-3, with TRBD1 matching 7 bases. The CDR3 spans 16 residues. V was clipped by 6 bases and J by 0 bases; unmatched bases: 8. Per germline, CDR1 LNHDA and CDR2 SQIVND (reference sequence). CDR3 sequence: CASRGRYRGSGNTIYF. Written as DNA, the CDR3 is TGTGCCAGTAGAGGAAGGTACAGGGGCTCTGGAAACACCATATATTTT.

The chain employs TRBV2 and TRBJ2-2; D is ambiguous. CDR3 length: 15 residues. V lost 2 bases and J lost 0, with 7 bases in between. Germline V gives CDR1 SNHLY, CDR2 FYNNEI. As DNA, the CDR3 is TGTGCCAGCAGTGAACTCGCGGCGAACACCGGGGAGCTGTTTTTT. This gives the protein CASSELAANTGELFF.